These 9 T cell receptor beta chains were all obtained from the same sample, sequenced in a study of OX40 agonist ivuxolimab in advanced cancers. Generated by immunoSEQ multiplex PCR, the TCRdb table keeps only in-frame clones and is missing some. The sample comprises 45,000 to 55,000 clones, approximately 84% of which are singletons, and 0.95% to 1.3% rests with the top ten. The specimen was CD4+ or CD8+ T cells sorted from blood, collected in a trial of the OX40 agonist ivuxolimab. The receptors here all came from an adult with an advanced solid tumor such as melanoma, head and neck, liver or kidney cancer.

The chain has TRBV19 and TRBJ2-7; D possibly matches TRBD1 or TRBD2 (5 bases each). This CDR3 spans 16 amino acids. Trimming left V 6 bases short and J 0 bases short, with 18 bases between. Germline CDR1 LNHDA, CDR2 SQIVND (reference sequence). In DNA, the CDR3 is TGTGCCAGTAGCGCCCCGGCAGGGAGATTCTCCTACGAGCAGTACTTC. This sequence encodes CASSAPAGRFSYEQYF.

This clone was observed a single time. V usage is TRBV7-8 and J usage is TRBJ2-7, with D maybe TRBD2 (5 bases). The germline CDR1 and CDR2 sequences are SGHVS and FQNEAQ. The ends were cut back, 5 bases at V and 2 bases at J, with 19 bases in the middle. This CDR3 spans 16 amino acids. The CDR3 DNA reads TGTGCCAGCAGCCAAGGCTTCAGCGGCACTACCTACGAGCAGTACTTC. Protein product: CASSQGFSGTTYEQYF.

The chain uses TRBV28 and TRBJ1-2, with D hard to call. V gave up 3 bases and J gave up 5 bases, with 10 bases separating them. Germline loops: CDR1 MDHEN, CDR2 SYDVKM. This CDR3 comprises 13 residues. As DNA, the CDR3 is TGTGCCAGCAGTTTCGGTCAGCATTATGGCTACACCTTC. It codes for CASSFGQHYGYTF.

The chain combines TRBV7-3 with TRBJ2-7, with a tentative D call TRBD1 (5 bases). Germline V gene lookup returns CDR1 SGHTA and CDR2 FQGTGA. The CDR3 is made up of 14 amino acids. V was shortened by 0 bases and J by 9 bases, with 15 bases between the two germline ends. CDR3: CASSLTDQAGMQYF. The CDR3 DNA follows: TGTGCCAGCAGCTTAACGGACCAGGCAGGGATGCAGTACTTC.

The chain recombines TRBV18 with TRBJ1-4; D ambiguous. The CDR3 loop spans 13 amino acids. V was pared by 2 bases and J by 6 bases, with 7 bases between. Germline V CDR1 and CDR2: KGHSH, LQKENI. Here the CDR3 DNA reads TGTGCCAGCTCACCAAGGAGGGATGAAAAACTGTTTTTT. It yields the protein CASSPRRDEKLFF.

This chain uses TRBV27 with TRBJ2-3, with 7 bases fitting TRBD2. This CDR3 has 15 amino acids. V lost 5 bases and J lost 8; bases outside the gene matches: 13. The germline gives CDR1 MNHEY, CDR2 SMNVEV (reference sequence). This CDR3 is CASSPRGRPRGTQYF. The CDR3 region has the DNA TGTGCCAGCAGTCCGCGGGGGAGACCAAGGGGTACGCAGTATTTT.

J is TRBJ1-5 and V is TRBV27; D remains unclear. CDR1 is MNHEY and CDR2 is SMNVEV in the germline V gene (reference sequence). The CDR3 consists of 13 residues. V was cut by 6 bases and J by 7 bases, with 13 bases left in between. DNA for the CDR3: TGTGCCAGCAGCTCTGAGGAGGGCCAGCCCCAGCATTTT. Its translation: CASSSEEGQPQHF.

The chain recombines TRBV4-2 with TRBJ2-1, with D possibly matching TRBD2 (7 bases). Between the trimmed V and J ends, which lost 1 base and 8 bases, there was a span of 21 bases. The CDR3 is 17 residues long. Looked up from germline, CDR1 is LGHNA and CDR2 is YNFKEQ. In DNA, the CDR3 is TGTGCCAGCAGCCAAGCGGGGGGCGCCCCCGGAGCCGATGAGCAGTTCTTC. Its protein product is CASSQAGGAPGADEQFF.

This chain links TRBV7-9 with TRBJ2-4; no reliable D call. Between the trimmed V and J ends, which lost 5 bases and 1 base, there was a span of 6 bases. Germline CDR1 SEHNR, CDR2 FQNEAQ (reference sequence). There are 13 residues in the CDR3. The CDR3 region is CASSRRAKNIQYF. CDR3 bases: TGTGCCAGCAGCCGCAGGGCCAAAAACATTCAGTACTTC. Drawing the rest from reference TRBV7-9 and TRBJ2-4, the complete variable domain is DTGVSQNPRHKITKRGQNVTFRCDPISEHNRLYWYRQTLGQGPEFLTYFQNEAQLEKSRLLSDRFSAERPKGSFSTLEIQRTEQGDSAMYLCASSRRAKNIQYFGAGTRLSVL.